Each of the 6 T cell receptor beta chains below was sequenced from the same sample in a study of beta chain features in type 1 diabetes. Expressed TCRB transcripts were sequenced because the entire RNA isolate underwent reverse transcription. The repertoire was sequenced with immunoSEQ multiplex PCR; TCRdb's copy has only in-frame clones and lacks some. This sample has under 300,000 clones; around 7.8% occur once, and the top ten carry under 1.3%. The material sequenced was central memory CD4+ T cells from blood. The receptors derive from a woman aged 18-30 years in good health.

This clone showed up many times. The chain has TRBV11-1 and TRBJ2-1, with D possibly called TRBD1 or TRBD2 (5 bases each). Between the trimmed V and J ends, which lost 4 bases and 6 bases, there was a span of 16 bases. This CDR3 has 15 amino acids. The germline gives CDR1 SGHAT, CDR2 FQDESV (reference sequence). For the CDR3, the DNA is TGTGCCAGCAGCTCTAGAAGGGGACCAAGCAATGAGCAGTTCTTC. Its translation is CASSSRRGPSNEQFF. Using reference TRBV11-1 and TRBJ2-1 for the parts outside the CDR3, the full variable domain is EAEVAQSPRYKITEKSQAVAFWCDPISGHATLYWYRQILGQGPELLVQFQDESVVDDSQLPKDRFSAERLKGVDSTLKIQPAELGDSAMYLCASSSRRGPSNEQFFGPGTRLTVL.

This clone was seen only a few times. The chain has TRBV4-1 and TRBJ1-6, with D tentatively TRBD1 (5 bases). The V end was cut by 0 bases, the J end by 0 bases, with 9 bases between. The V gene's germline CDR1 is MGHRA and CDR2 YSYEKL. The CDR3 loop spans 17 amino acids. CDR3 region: CASSQDWGTSYNSPLHF. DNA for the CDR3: TGCGCCAGCAGCCAAGATTGGGGCACCTCCTATAATTCACCCCTCCACTTT.

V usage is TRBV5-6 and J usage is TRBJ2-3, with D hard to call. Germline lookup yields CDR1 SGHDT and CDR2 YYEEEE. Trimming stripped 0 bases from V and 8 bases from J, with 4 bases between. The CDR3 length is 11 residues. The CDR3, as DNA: TGTGCCAGCAGCTTGGTTGGTACGCAGTATTTT. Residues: CASSLVGTQYF. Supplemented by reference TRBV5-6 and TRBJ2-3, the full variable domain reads DAGVTQSPTHLIKTRGQQVTLRCSPKSGHDTVSWYQQALGQGPQFIFQYYEEEERQRGNFPDRFSGHQFPNYSSELNVNALLLGDSALYLCASSLVGTQYFGPGTRLTVL.

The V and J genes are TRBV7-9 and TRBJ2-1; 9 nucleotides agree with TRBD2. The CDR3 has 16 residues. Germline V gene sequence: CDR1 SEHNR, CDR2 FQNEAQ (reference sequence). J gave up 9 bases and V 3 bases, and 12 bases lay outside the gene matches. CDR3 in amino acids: CASSFSGLARKVEQFF. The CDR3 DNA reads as TGTGCCAGCAGCTTCTCCGGACTAGCGCGGAAGGTTGAGCAGTTCTTC.

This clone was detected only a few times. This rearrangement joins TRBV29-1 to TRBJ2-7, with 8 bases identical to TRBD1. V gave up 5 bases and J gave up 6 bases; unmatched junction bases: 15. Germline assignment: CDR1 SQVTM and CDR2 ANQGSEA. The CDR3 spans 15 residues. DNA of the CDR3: TGCAGCGTTCTCTGGCAGGGGGCCCGCCAGCGCGAGCAGTACTTC. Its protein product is CSVLWQGARQREQYF.

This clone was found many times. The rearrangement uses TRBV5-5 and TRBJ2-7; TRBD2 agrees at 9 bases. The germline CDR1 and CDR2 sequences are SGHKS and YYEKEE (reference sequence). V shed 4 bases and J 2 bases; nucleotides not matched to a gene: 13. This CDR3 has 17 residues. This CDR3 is CASSVRTSETFPYEQYF. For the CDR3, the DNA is TGTGCCAGCAGCGTGCGGACTAGCGAGACCTTCCCCTACGAGCAGTACTTC.